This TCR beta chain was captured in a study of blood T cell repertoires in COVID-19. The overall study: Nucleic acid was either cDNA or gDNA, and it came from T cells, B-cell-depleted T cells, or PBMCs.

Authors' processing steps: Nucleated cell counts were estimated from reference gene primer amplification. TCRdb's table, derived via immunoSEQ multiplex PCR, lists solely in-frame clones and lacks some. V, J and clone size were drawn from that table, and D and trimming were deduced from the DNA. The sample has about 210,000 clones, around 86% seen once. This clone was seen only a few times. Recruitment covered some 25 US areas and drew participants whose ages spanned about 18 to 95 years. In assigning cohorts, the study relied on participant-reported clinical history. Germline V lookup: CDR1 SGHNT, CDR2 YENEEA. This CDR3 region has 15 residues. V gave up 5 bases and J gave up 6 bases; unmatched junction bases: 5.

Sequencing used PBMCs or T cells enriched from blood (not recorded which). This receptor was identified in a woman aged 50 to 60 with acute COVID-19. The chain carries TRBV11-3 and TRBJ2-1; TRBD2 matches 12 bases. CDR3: CASSPSGGALNEQFF. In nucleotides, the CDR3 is TGTGCCAGCAGCCCTAGCGGGGGGGCCCTCAATGAGCAGTTCTTC.